The TCR beta chain described here comes from a study of blood T cell repertoires in COVID-19. Generated by immunoSEQ multiplex PCR, the TCRdb table keeps only in-frame clones and is missing some. In the table there are fewer than 200,000 clones, about four fifths of which are singletons. The germline V gene encodes CDR1 MNHEY and CDR2 SMNVEV (reference sequence). Trimming took 0 bases from V and 5 from J, leaving 10 bases between them. This CDR3 spans 14 amino acids. The TCR comes from a man in his 60s with acute or convalescent COVID-19. The sequenced material came from peripheral blood. This sequence joins TRBV27 and TRBJ1-1; tentative D call: TRBD1 (5 bases). CDR3 protein: CASSLSGGRTEAFF. Here the CDR3 DNA reads TGTGCCAGCAGTTTATCGGGGGGGAGAACTGAAGCTTTCTTT.